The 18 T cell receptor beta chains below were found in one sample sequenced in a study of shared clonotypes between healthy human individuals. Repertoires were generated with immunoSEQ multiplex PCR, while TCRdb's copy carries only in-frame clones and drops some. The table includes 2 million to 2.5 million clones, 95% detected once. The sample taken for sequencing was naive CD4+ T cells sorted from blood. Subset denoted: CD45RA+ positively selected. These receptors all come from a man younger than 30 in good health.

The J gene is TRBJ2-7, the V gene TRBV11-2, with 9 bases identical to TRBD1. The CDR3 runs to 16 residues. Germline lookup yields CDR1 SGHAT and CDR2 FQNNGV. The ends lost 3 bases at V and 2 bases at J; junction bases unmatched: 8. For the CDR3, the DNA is TGTGCCAGCAGCTTCGACGGGACAGGGTGGACCTACGAGCAGTACTTC. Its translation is CASSFDGTGWTYEQYF.

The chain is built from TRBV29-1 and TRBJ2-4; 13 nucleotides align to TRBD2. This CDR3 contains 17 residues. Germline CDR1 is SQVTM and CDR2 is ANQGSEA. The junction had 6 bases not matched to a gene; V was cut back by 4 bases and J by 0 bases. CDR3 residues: CSVGVGLAGLAKNIQYF. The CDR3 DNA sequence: TGCAGCGTTGGGGTGGGACTAGCGGGACTAGCCAAAAACATTCAGTACTTC.

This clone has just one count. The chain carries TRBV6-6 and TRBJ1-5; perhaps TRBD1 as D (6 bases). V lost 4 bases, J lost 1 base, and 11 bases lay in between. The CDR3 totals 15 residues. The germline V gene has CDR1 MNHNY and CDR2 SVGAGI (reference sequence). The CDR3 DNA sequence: TGTGCCAGCAGTTTCTCGGACAGAAGCAATCAGCCCCAGCATTTT. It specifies CASSFSDRSNQPQHF.

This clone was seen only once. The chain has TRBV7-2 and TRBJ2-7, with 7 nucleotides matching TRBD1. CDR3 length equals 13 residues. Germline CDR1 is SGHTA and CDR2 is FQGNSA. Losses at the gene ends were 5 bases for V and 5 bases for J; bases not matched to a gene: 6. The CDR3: CASSPDRAHEQYF. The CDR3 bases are TGTGCCAGCAGCCCCGACAGGGCCCACGAGCAGTACTTC.

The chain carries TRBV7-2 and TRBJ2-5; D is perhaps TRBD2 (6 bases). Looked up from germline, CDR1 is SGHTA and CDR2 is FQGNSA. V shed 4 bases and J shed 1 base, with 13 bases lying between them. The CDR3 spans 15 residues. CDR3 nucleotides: TGTGCCAGCAGCTGGGGGGTGGAGGGCCAAGAGACCCAGTACTTC. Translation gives CASSWGVEGQETQYF.

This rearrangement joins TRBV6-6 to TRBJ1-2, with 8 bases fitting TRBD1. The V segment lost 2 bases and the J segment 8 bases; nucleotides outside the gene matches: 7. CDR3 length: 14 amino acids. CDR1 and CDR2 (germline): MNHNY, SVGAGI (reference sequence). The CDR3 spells CASSYTPDRDGYTF. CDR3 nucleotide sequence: TGTGCCAGCAGTTACACCCCGGACAGGGACGGCTACACCTTC.

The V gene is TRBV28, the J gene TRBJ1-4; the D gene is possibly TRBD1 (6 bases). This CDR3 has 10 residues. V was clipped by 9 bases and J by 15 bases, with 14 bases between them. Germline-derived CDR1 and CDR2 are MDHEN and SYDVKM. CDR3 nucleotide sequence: TGTGCCAGTTCTGGGGGGGGCATGTTTTTT. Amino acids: CASSGGGMFF.

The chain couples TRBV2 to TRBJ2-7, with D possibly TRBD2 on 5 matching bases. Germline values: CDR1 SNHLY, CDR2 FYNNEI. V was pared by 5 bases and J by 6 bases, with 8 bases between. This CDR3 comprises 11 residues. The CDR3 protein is CASSSLAEQYF. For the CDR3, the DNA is TGTGCCAGCAGTTCGCTAGCCGAGCAGTACTTC.

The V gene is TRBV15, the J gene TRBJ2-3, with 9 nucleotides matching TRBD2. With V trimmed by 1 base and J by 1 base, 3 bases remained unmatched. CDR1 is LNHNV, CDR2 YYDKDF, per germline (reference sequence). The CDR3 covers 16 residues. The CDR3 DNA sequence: TGTGCCACCAGCAGAGTCAAGCGGGGGGGCACAGATACGCAGTATTTT. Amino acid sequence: CATSRVKRGGTDTQYF.

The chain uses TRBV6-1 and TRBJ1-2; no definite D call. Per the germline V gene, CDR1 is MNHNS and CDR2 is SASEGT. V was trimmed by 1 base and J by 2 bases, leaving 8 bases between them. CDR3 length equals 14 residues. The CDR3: CASSEDALNYGYTF. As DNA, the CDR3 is TGTGCCAGCAGTGAAGATGCCTTAAACTATGGCTACACCTTC.

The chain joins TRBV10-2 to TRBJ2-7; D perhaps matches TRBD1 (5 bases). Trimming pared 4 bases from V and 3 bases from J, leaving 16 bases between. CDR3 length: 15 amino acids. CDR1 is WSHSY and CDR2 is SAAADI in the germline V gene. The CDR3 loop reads CASSAALEQGYEQYF. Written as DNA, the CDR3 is TGCGCCAGCAGTGCGGCCCTGGAGCAGGGCTACGAGCAGTACTTC.

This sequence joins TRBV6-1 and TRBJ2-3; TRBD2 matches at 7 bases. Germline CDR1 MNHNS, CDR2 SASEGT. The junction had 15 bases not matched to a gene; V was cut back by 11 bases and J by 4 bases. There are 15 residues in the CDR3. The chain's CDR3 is CAALGGVRVADTQYF. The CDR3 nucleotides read TGTGCCGCCTTGGGGGGGGTGAGAGTCGCAGATACGCAGTATTTT.

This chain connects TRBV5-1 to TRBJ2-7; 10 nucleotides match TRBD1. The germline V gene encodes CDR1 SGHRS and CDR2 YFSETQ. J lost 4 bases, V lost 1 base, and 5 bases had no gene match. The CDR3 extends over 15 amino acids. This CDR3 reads CASSLPGTGDYEQYF. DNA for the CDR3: TGCGCCAGCAGCTTGCCCGGGACAGGGGATTACGAGCAGTACTTC.

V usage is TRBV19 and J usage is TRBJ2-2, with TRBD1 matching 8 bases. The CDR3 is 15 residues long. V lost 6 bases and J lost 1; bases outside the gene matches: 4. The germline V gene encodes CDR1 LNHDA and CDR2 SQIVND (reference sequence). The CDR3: CASRLGQENTGELFF. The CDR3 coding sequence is TGTGCCAGTAGACTGGGACAGGAGAACACCGGGGAGCTGTTTTTT. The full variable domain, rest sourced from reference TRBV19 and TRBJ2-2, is DGGITQSPKYLFRKEGQNVTLSCEQNLNHDAMYWYRQDPGQGLRLIYYSQIVNDFQKGDIAEGYSVSREKKESFPLTVTSAQKNPTAFYLCASRLGQENTGELFFGEGSRLTVL.

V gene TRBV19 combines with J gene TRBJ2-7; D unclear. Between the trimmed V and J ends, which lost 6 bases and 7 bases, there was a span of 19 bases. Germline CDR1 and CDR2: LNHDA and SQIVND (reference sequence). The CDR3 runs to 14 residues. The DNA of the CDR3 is TGTGCCAGTAGCCCCTCCCGGGTTCCCCGGGAGCAGTACTTC. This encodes CASSPSRVPREQYF.

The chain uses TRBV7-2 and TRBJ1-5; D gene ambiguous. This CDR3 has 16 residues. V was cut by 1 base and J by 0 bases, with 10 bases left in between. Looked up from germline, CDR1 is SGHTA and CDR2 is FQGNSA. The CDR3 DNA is TGTGCCAGCAGCTTAGTGGCCCAGATTAGCAATCAGCCCCAGCATTTT. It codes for CASSLVAQISNQPQHF.

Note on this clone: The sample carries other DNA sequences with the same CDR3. CDR3 nucleotide sequence: TGTGCCAGCTCACCATCGGACACCTCCTACGAGCAGTACTTC. This translates into CASSPSDTSYEQYF. V and J are TRBV18 and TRBJ2-7, with TRBD1 as a possible D gene (5 bases). Trimming left V 2 bases short and J 0 bases short, with 8 bases between. There are 14 residues in the CDR3. The germline V gene encodes CDR1 KGHSH and CDR2 LQKENI.

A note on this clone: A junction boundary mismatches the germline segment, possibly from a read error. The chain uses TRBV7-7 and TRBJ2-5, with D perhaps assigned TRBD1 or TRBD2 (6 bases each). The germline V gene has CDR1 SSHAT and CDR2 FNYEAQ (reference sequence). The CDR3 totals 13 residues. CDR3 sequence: CASSLGGLETQYF. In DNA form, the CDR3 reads TGTGCTAGCAGCTTGGGGGGCCTTGAGACCCAGTACTTC.